Shown below are 16 T cell receptor beta chains from a single sample sequenced in a study of blood T cell repertoires in COVID-19. TCRdb keeps only in-frame clones here, not all; method: immunoSEQ multiplex PCR. The profile shows approximately 88,000 clones, 70% to 90% of them singletons. Material for sequencing was peripheral blood. All receptors derive from a woman between 65 and 79 years old with acute or convalescent COVID-19.

The rearrangement joins TRBV7-9 to TRBJ2-3, with a weak D call TRBD2 (5 bases). The CDR3 runs 12 residues. The germline V gene has CDR1 SEHNR and CDR2 FQNEAQ (reference sequence). V lost 1 base and J 8 bases, leaving 7 bases between the germline ends. The CDR3 loop reads CASSLVEGTQYF. The CDR3 bases are TGTGCCAGCAGCTTAGTAGAGGGTACGCAGTATTTT.

The CDR3 DNA is TGTGCCAGCAGTCAACTAGCGGGAGGGTACCAAGAGACCCAGTACTTC. It yields the protein CASSQLAGGYQETQYF. The chain couples TRBV7-2 to TRBJ2-5, with TRBD2 matching 13 bases. V lost 6 bases, J lost 0 bases, and 4 bases stayed unmatched. Germline CDR1 and CDR2: SGHTA and FQGNSA. The CDR3 has 16 residues.

CDR3 DNA sequence: TGTGCCACCAGTGATTTTCACAACTCCTACAATGAGCAGTTCTTC. It specifies CATSDFHNSYNEQFF. The V and J genes are TRBV24-1 and TRBJ2-1; no firm D call. The CDR3 runs to 15 residues. Per germline, CDR1 KGHDR and CDR2 SFDVKD. V was pared by 1 base and J by 0 bases, with 6 bases between.

The V call is TRBV5-4, the J call TRBJ1-6; 9 bases fit TRBD1. Germline V gene sequence: CDR1 SGHNT, CDR2 YYREEE (reference sequence). The CDR3 is 16 residues long. Losses at the gene ends were 4 bases for V and 7 bases for J; bases not matched to a gene: 9. CDR3 sequence: CASSAPGQGYNSPLHF. The CDR3 DNA is TGTGCCAGCAGCGCGCCGGGACAGGGCTACAATTCACCCCTCCACTTT.

The chain carries TRBV28 and TRBJ1-5; a possible D gene is TRBD1 (6 bases). The length of the CDR3 is 14 residues. Per germline, CDR1 MDHEN and CDR2 SYDVKM. V was trimmed by 2 bases and J by 1 base, leaving 6 bases between them. CDR3 DNA sequence: TGTGCCAGCAGTTTAGGACAGAGCAATCAGCCCCAGCATTTT. Translated, it gives CASSLGQSNQPQHF. Complete variable domain (other parts from reference TRBV28 and TRBJ1-5): DVKVTQSSRYLVKRTGEKVFLECVQDMDHENMFWYRQDPGLGLRLIYFSYDVKMKEKGDIPEGYSVSREKKERFSLILESASTNQTSMYLCASSLGQSNQPQHFGDGTRLSIL.

This chain uses TRBV14 with TRBJ2-3; TRBD1 agrees at 9 bases. The CDR3 sequence is 20 residues long. Trimming cost V 4 bases and J 3 bases; bases outside gene matches: 20. CDR1 is SGHDN, CDR2 FVKESK, per germline. The CDR3 DNA reads TGTGCCAGCAGCCTAAGATCTCCCGGACAGGGGTTTGTGGGGACAGATACGCAGTATTTT. Its translation: CASSLRSPGQGFVGTDTQYF.

This rearrangement joins TRBV6-5 to TRBJ1-4; perhaps TRBD1 as D (6 bases). This CDR3 is built from 15 residues. Germline V gene data show CDR1 as MNHEY and CDR2 as SVGAGI. V lost 0 bases and J lost 5, with 10 bases in between. CDR3 sequence: CASSYSGQTNEKLFF. The CDR3 DNA is TGTGCCAGCAGTTACTCCGGACAGACGAATGAAAAACTGTTTTTT.

This chain joins TRBV30 and TRBJ1-5; TRBD1 is a possible D gene (6 bases). V lost 4 bases to trimming and J lost 1 base, with 11 bases between them. The germline V gene has CDR1 GTSNPN and CDR2 SVGIG (reference sequence). The CDR3 length is 14 residues. The chain's CDR3 is CAWNRVGSNQPQHF. In DNA form, the CDR3 reads TGTGCCTGGAACAGGGTAGGGAGCAATCAGCCCCAGCATTTT.

This clone was seen just once. This chain connects TRBV30 to TRBJ1-1; 9 positions match TRBD1. Trimming took 0 bases from V and 4 from J; bases not matched to a gene: 3. Germline CDR1 is GTSNPN and CDR2 is SVGIG (reference sequence). This CDR3 comprises 14 residues. The CDR3, as DNA: TGTGCCTGGAGTGTCGGGACAGGGTTCACTGAAGCTTTCTTT. Translation gives CAWSVGTGFTEAFF.

This chain uses TRBV3-1 (or the pseudogene TRBV3-2) with TRBJ2-6; 7 positions match TRBD2. Trimming took 3 bases from V and 0 from J; bases not matched to a gene: 5. CDR1 LGHDT and CDR2 YNNKEL come from the germline V gene (reference sequence). There are 17 residues in the CDR3. CDR3 coding DNA: TGTGCCAGCAGCCAGGGCAGGACTAGCTCTGGGGCCAACGTCCTGACTTTC. It encodes CASSQGRTSSGANVLTF.

The V call is TRBV19, the J call TRBJ2-1, with 8 bases lining up with TRBD1. Germline CDR1 reads LNHDA; CDR2 reads SQIVND (reference sequence). This CDR3 spans 15 amino acids. The V gene end was trimmed by 5 bases and the J gene end by 8 bases; junction bases not matched to a gene: 11. CDR3 region: CASSPPGTGSDEQFF. CDR3 bases: TGTGCCAGTAGTCCCCCCGGGACAGGTTCCGATGAGCAGTTCTTC. Filled out from reference TRBV19 and TRBJ2-1, the complete variable domain reads DGGITQSPKYLFRKEGQNVTLSCEQNLNHDAMYWYRQDPGQGLRLIYYSQIVNDFQKGDIAEGYSVSREKKESFPLTVTSAQKNPTAFYLCASSPPGTGSDEQFFGPGTRLTVL.

This chain links TRBV10-2 with TRBJ2-7; possible D gene TRBD1, 5 bases. The germline gives CDR1 WSHSY, CDR2 SAAADI. This CDR3 region has 13 residues. Trimming cost V 3 bases and J 3 bases, with 9 bases left between them. DNA of the CDR3: TGCGCCAGCAGTGACCCGACAGACTACGAGCAGTACGTC. Its translation is CASSDPTDYEQYV.

The CDR3 reads CASSLSRTYGYTF. CDR3 nucleotides: TGTGCCAGCAGTTTATCGAGAACCTATGGCTACACCTTC. The genes are TRBV12-3 or TRBV12-4 and TRBJ1-2; D call uncertain. Trimming removed 2 bases at V and 4 bases at J, with 8 bases between. The CDR3 is 13 residues long.

The V and J genes are TRBV19 and TRBJ1-6; no definite D call. Germline assignment: CDR1 LNHDA and CDR2 SQIVND (reference sequence). CDR3 length: 15 amino acids. The V end lost 6 bases, the J end lost 0 bases, and 9 bases lay between the germline ends. The CDR3 DNA reads TGTGCCAGTAGGAATCTAAGCTCCTATAATTCACCCCTCCACTTT. Protein: CASRNLSSYNSPLHF. The complete variable domain, with remaining parts taken from reference TRBV19 and TRBJ1-6, reads DGGITQSPKYLFRKEGQNVTLSCEQNLNHDAMYWYRQDPGQGLRLIYYSQIVNDFQKGDIAEGYSVSREKKESFPLTVTSAQKNPTAFYLCASRNLSSYNSPLHFGNGTRLTVT.

The rearrangement uses TRBV19 and TRBJ1-5, with D tentatively TRBD1 (5 bases). There are 15 residues in the CDR3. The ends were cut back, 2 bases at V and 6 bases at J, with 14 bases in the middle. Germline V gives CDR1 LNHDA, CDR2 SQIVND (reference sequence). The CDR3 sequence is CASSITGVLRQPQHF. CDR3 bases: TGTGCCAGTAGTATAACGGGGGTTCTTCGTCAGCCCCAGCATTTT.

This chain links TRBV28 with TRBJ1-1; 8 bases map to TRBD1. Germline V CDR1 and CDR2: MDHEN, SYDVKM. The CDR3 runs 19 residues. With 6 bases clipped from V and 1 base from J, the junction kept 19 bases outside the gene matches. CDR3 sequence: CASSQFPRPGGATNTEAFF. In DNA form, the CDR3 reads TGTGCCAGCAGCCAATTCCCCCGGCCAGGGGGCGCGACGAACACTGAAGCTTTCTTT.